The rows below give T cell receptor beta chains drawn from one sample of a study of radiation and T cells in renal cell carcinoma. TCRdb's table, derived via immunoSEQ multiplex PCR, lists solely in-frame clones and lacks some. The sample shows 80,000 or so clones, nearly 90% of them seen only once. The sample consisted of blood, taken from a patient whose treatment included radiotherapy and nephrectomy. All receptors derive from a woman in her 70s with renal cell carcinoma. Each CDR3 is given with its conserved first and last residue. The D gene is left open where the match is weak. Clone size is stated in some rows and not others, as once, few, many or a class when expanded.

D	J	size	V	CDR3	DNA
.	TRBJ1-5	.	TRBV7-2	CASSLESQPQHF	TGTGCCAGCAGCTTAGAGAGTCAGCCCCAGCATTTT
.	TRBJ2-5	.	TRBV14	CASSQGQGKETQYF	TGTGCCAGCAGCCAAGGGCAGGGAAAGGAGACCCAGTACTTC
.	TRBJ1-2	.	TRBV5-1	CASSLFLRTPNYGYTF	TGCGCCAGCAGCTTGTTCCTCAGGACCCCTAACTATGGCTACACCTTC
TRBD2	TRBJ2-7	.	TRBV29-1	CSVEKRGDEQYF	TGCAGCGTTGAAAAGCGGGGGGACGAGCAGTACTTC
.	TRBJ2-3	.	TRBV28	CASSLLGLSRTDTQYF	TGTGCCAGCAGTTTGTTAGGGCTTTCTCGCACAGATACGCAGTATTTT
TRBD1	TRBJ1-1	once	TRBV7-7	CASSGVSGQDRNTEAFF	TGTGCTAGCAGCGGGGTTAGCGGACAGGACAGGAACACTGAAGCTTTCTTT
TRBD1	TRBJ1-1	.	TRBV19	CASSIEGTDNTEAFF	TGTGCCAGTAGTATAGAAGGGACAGACAACACTGAAGCTTTCTTT
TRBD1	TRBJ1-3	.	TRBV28	CASSTRQGSSGNTIYF	TGTGCCAGCAGTACCCGACAGGGGAGCTCTGGAAACACCATATATTTT
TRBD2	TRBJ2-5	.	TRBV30	CAWSVRTSGAKETQYF	TGTGCCTGGAGTGTACGGACTAGCGGGGCCAAAGAGACCCAGTACTTC
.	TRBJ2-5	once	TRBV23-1	CASNPTALGETQYF	TGCGCCAGCAATCCGACCGCACTAGGTGAGACCCAGTACTTC
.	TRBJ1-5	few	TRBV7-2	CASSLAFGDQPQHF	TGTGCCAGCAGCTTAGCATTCGGGGATCAGCCCCAGCATTTT
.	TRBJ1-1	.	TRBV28	CASSLIQGHTEAFF	TGTGCCAGCAGTTTAATACAGGGTCACACTGAAGCTTTCTTT
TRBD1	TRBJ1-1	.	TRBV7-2	CASSRTTGPSNTEAFF	TGTGCCAGCAGCCGCACGACAGGGCCCTCGAACACTGAAGCTTTCTTT
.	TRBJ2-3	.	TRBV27	CASSRPGQTKDTQYF	TGTGCCAGCAGCCGGCCCGGACAGACCAAGGATACGCAGTATTTT
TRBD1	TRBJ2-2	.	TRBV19	CAATGGRDTGELFF	TGTGCCGCCACAGGGGGACGAGACACCGGGGAGCTGTTTTTT
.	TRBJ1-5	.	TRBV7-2	CASSLAPSPNQPQHF	TGTGCCAGCAGCTTAGCCCCAAGTCCTAATCAGCCCCAGCATTTT
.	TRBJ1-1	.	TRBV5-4	CASNPSLMNTEAFF	TGTGCCAGCAACCCCAGTCTCATGAACACTGAAGCTTTCTTT
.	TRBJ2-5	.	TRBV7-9	CASSADRTQETQYF	TGTGCCAGCAGTGCTGACAGGACCCAAGAGACCCAGTACTTC
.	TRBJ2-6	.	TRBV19	CASSVGSSGANVLTF	TGTGCCAGTAGCGTGGGGAGCTCTGGGGCCAACGTCCTGACTTTC
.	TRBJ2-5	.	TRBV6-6	CASSYSPGRPETQYF	TGTGCCAGCAGTTACTCGCCGGGGCGCCCAGAGACCCAGTACTTC
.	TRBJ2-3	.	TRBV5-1	CASGLASASTDTQYF	TGCGCCAGCGGCTTGGCCAGTGCTAGCACAGATACGCAGTATTTT
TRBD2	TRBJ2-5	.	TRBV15	CATSRLAGVQETQYF	TGTGCCACCAGCAGGTTAGCGGGGGTTCAAGAGACCCAGTACTTC
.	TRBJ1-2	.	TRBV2	CASSATGGKGGYTF	TGTGCCAGCAGTGCAACGGGGGGCAAAGGTGGCTACACCTTC
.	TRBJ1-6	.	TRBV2	CASSDREGLHF	TGTGCCAGCAGTGACAGGGAAGGCCTCCACTTT
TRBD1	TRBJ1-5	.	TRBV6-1	CASREGQGYQPQHF	TGTGCCAGCAGAGAGGGACAGGGTTATCAGCCCCAGCATTTT
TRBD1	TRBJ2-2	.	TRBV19	CASTPGQGKHGELFF	TGTGCCAGTACTCCGGGACAGGGCAAACACGGGGAGCTGTTTTTT
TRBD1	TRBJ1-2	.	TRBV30	CAWSVTGYGYGYTF	TGTGCCTGGAGTGTGACAGGGTACGGCTATGGCTACACCTTC
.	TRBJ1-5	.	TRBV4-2	CASSQEEGAYQPQHF	TGTGCCAGCAGCCAAGAGGAGGGAGCCTACCAGCCCCAGCATTTT
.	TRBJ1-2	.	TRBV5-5	CASSRTANYGYTF	TGTGCCAGCAGCAGAACAGCTAACTATGGCTACACCTTC
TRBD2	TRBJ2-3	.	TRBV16	CASSQSESGVDTQYF	TGTGCCAGCAGCCAATCAGAAAGCGGGGTCGATACGCAGTATTTT
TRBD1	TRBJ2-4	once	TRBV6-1	CASKTGQGSDIQYF	TGTGCCAGCAAGACCGGACAGGGCTCGGACATTCAGTACTTC
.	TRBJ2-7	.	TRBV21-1	CASSKEGSSEQYF	TGTGCCAGCAGCAAAGAGGGATCGTCCGAGCAGTACTTC
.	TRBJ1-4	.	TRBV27	CASRGGLATNEKLFF	TGTGCCAGCAGGGGGGGCTTAGCAACTAATGAAAAACTGTTTTTT
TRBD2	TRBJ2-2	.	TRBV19	CASSIRGDTGELFF	TGTGCCAGTAGTATACGGGGGGATACCGGGGAGCTGTTTTTT
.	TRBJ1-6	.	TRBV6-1	CASSDYPSPLHF	TGTGCCAGCAGTGACTACCCCTCACCCCTCCACTTT
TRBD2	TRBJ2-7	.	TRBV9	CASSAPRTSGGFYEQYF	TGTGCCAGCAGCGCCCCCCGGACTAGCGGGGGCTTCTACGAGCAGTACTTC
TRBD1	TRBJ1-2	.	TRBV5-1	CASSIGTGDGGYTF	TGCGCCAGCAGCATTGGGACAGGGGACGGCGGCTACACCTTC
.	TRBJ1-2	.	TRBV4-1	CASSQDGPGNYGYTF	TGCGCCAGCAGCCAAGATGGGCCGGGTAACTATGGCTACACCTTC
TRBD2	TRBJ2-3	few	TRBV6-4	CASSRLAGTTDTQYF	TGTGCCAGCAGCAGACTAGCGGGAACCACAGATACGCAGTATTTT
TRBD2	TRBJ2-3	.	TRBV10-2	CASSARAGGSDTQYF	TGCGCCAGCAGTGCTCGCGCGGGGGGCTCAGATACGCAGTATTTT
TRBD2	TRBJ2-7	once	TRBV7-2	CASSLAGTSGGGFSYEQYF	TGTGCCAGCAGCTTAGCCGGGACTAGCGGGGGGGGATTCTCCTACGAGCAGTACTTC
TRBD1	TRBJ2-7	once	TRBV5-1	CASSSSPGQLTYEQYF	TGCGCCAGCAGCAGCTCTCCGGGACAGTTAACCTACGAGCAGTACTTC
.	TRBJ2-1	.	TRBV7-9	CASSFRDNEQFF	TGTGCCAGCAGCTTCAGGGACAATGAGCAGTTCTTC
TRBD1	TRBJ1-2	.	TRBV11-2	CASSLGQGANYGYTF	TGTGCCAGCAGCTTAGGACAGGGCGCTAACTATGGCTACACCTTC
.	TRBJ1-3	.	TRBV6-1	CASSEAIGAGNTIYF	TGTGCCAGCAGTGAAGCGATTGGAGCCGGAAACACCATATATTTT
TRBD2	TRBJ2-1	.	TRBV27	CASRRTSGGLSYNEQFF	TGTGCCAGCAGGAGGACTAGCGGGGGACTTTCCTACAATGAGCAGTTCTTC
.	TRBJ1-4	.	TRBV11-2	CASSLGLPNEKLFF	TGTGCCAGCAGCTTAGGACTCCCCAATGAAAAACTGTTTTTT
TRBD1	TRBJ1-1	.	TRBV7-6	CASSSGTDTEAFF	TGTGCCAGCAGCTCCGGGACAGACACTGAAGCTTTCTTT
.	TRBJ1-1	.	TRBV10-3	CAISGMGSTEAFF	TGTGCCATCAGTGGGATGGGGAGCACTGAAGCTTTCTTT
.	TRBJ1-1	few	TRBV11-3	CASSFNRAANTEAFF	TGTGCCAGCAGCTTCAACAGGGCAGCGAACACTGAAGCTTTCTTT
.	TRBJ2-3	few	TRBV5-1	CASSLGGPDTQYF	TGCGCCAGCAGCTTGGGGGGGCCAGATACGCAGTATTTT
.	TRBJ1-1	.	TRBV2	CASSEALFGAEAFF	TGTGCCAGCAGTGAAGCATTGTTCGGGGCTGAAGCTTTCTTT
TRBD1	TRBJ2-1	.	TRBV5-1	CASSLRDRGNEQFF	TGCGCCAGCAGCCTCCGGGACAGAGGTAATGAGCAGTTCTTC
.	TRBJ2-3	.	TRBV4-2	CASSQGGGGASTDTQYF	TGTGCCAGCAGCCAAGGTGGAGGGGGGGCCTCCACAGATACGCAGTATTTT
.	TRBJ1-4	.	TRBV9	CASSVGGGNEKLFF	TGTGCCAGCAGCGTAGGAGGTGGTAATGAAAAACTGTTTTTT
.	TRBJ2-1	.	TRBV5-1	CASSPGLPPGHEQFF	TGCGCCAGCAGCCCCGGACTGCCCCCCGGGCATGAGCAGTTCTTC
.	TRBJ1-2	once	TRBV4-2	CASSQEAIGYTF	TGTGCCAGCAGCCAAGAGGCAATTGGCTACACCTTC
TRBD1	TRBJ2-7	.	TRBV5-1	CASSITTGAGYEQYF	TGCGCCAGCAGCATCACGACAGGGGCAGGGTACGAGCAGTACTTC
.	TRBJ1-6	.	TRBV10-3	CAIRVDYNSPLHF	TGTGCCATCAGGGTAGACTATAATTCACCCCTCCACTTT
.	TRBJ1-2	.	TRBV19	CASTLTGANYGYTF	TGTGCCAGTACCCTAACAGGTGCTAACTATGGCTACACCTTC